Detailed here is one T cell receptor (beta chain). This entry belongs to a study of T cell changes during pregnancy in multiple sclerosis. Germline V CDR1 and CDR2: LNHDA, SQIVND (reference sequence). The CDR3 is made up of 11 amino acids. V was shortened by 5 bases and J by 2 bases, with 2 bases between the two germline ends. Using immunoSEQ multiplex PCR, the repertoire was profiled, and TCRdb retains in-frame clones only, with some absent. The sample holds 50,000 to 65,000 clones, 88% seen once. V usage is TRBV19 and J usage is TRBJ2-3, with unresolved D. This specimen was peripheral blood, taken in the first trimester of pregnancy. This clonotype originated in a female donor with multiple sclerosis, enrolled in a pregnancy study. The CDR3 nucleotides read TGTGCCAGTAGTCACACAGATACGCAGTATTTT. This translates into CASSHTDTQYF.